Below are 26 T cell receptor beta chains sequenced from a single sample in a study of tumor and adjacent non-tumor tissue in lung cancer. The library came from three nested PCR rounds adapted from ARM-PCR protocols. MiXCR was run by TCRdb on the multiplex PCR reads, yielding one entry per CDR3 protein. The sample gives fewer than 150,000 distinct CDR3 sequences, 66% of which show up once; over 15% is in the top ten. RNA was extracted from bulk tissue without any cell sorting. Sample: lung tumor tissue. Receptor source: a man in his 60s with small cell lung cancer.

Turning to this clonotype: The CDR3 end shows no conserved phenylalanine or tryptophan, and so a read error is likely. It is unclear where the CDR3 begins or ends on the DNA, so no DNA is shown, and the CDR3 is as TCRdb lists it. CDR3 residues: CASSQENARLAGKSEQLL. This rearrangement joins TRBV4-1 to TRBJ2-1; the DNA was not compared with TRBD2, the D call given in the table. Germline lookup yields CDR1 MGHRA and CDR2 YSYEKL. Termini included, the CDR3 measures 18 amino acids.

A word on this clonotype: Its ends do not fully match the called genes, so a read error is possible. This chain links TRBV12-5 with TRBJ2-1; TRBD2 aligns across 9 bases. CDR1 is LGHNT, CDR2 FRNRAP, per germline. The CDR3 is made up of 12 amino acids. The CDR3, as DNA: TGTACTAGTGGTTTGGAAGCGGGAGGGCAGTTCTTC. It specifies CTSGLEAGGQFF.

Concerning this clonotype itself: This may stem from a read error, because a much larger clone lies one nucleotide away. The chain has TRBV12-3 or TRBV12-4 and TRBJ1-2, with D uncertain. Trimming pared 5 bases from V and 7 bases from J, leaving 11 bases between. The CDR3 totals 12 residues. CDR3 amino acids: CASSRKGFGYTF. The CDR3 nucleotides are TGTGCCAGCAGTCGAAAGGGCTTTGGCTACACCTTC.

For this clonotype: At one boundary the junction diverges from the germline segment, which might be a read error. The chain couples TRBV28 to TRBJ1-5; D might be TRBD1 (5 bases). The germline V gene encodes CDR1 MDHEN and CDR2 SYDVKM. This CDR3 comprises 16 residues. The CDR3 nucleotides are TGTGCCAGCAGTCTAACAAGCAGGGTTACGCATCAGCCCCAGCATTTC. This sequence encodes CASSLTSRVTHQPQHF.

The chain joins TRBV20-1 to TRBJ2-1; no firm D call. Trimming pared 1 base from V and 1 base from J, leaving 11 bases between. The CDR3 is 15 amino acids. Germline lookup yields CDR1 DFQATT and CDR2 SNEGSKA (reference sequence). This CDR3 is CSARGYTGSYNEQFF. CDR3 DNA: TGCAGTGCTAGAGGATACACTGGGTCCTACAATGAGCAGTTCTTC.

About this clonotype itself: A much larger clone lies a single base off, so this may be a read error. The chain's CDR3 is CAITGGANVLTF. CDR3 DNA: TGTGCCATCACGGGTGGGGCCAACGTCCTGACTTTC. V gene TRBV10-3 combines with J gene TRBJ2-6; no reliable D call. CDR1 is ENHRY, CDR2 SYGVKD, per germline. Trimming took off 7 bases at V and 3 bases at J, with 4 bases between the two ends. The CDR3 runs to 12 residues.

In this sample, this clonotype turned up once. A read error may be the cause here, since a much bigger clone is one base away. This chain uses TRBV5-1 with TRBJ2-7; D remains unclear. This CDR3 spans 13 amino acids. Germline lookup yields CDR1 SGHRS and CDR2 YFSETQ. CDR3 coding DNA: TGCGCCAGCAGCTTGGACAAAAACTACGAGGAGTACTTC. It codes for CASSLDKNYEEYF.

A single count supports this clonotype. Compared with germline, one end of the junction differs, possibly owing to a read error. The V call is TRBV11-3, the J call TRBJ2-1, with 7 nucleotides matching TRBD2. The last part of the DNA fits TRBJ2-7 better; the J call may be wrong. The CDR3 is made up of 13 amino acids. Per germline, CDR1 SGHNT and CDR2 YENEEA. CDR3 DNA sequence: TGTCCCAGCAGCTTAGCGGGTTACAATGAGCAGTACTTC. Encoded protein: CPSSLAGYNEQYF.

Comment on this clonotype: Because the CDR3 is missing its conserved closing phenylalanine or tryptophan, this is likely a read error. The J gene is TRBJ2-7, the V gene TRBV11-2, with D tentatively TRBD2 (6 bases). The germline CDR1 and CDR2 sequences are SGHAT and FQNNGV. The CDR3 is 12 residues long. The ends were cut back, 5 bases at V and 6 bases at J, with 11 bases in the middle. Here the CDR3 reads CASSAGGGEQYI. Written as DNA, the CDR3 is TGTGCCAGCAGCGCCGGGGGAGGCGAGCAGTACATC.

This clonotype has at least ten counts. The chain employs TRBV6-1 and TRBJ2-1; D might be TRBD1 (6 bases). V was shortened by 6 bases and J by 8 bases, with 20 bases between the two germline ends. The CDR3 totals 15 residues. CDR1 and CDR2 from the germline V gene are MNHNS and SASEGT. In DNA form, the CDR3 reads TGTGCCAGCAGGACTTTCCAGGGGCTCAGGGATGAGCAGTTCTTC. Translating gives CASRTFQGLRDEQFF.

This clonotype appeared a few times. This chain uses TRBV19 with TRBJ2-7; D may be TRBD2 (6 bases). The V end was cut by 0 bases, the J end by 1 base, with 10 bases between. Germline V lookup: CDR1 LNHDA, CDR2 SQIVND (reference sequence). CDR3 length: 15 amino acids. The CDR3 bases are TGTGCCAGTAGTATAGATTCCCGGGGGTCCTACGAGCAGTACTTC. Its translation is CASSIDSRGSYEQYF.

This rearrangement joins TRBV7-2 to TRBJ2-7; D might be TRBD1 or TRBD2, each matching 6 bases. Per germline, CDR1 SGHTA and CDR2 FQGNSA. Trimming took off 5 bases at V and 3 bases at J, with 14 bases between the two ends. The CDR3 spans 14 residues. The chain's CDR3 is CASSQRQDYYEQYF. CDR3 DNA: TGTGCCAGCAGCCAAAGACAGGACTACTACGAGCAGTACTTC.

Worth noting for this clonotype: At one end the junction does not follow the germline gene, possibly because of a read error. The rearrangement links TRBV11-2 to TRBJ2-2; TRBD2 agrees at 7 bases. The CDR3 loop spans 15 amino acids. Germline CDR1 is SGHAT and CDR2 is FQNNGV. The CDR3 region is CASNPLDGGSGEPFF. The CDR3 DNA is TGTGCCAGCAACCCCCTAGATGGAGGCAGCGGGGAGCCGTTTTTT.

To note about this clonotype: Compared with germline, one end of the junction differs, possibly owing to a read error. The chain has TRBV11-2 and TRBJ2-3, with 7 bases matching TRBD2. The CDR3 covers 15 residues. Germline V gives CDR1 SGHAT, CDR2 FQNNGV. DNA of the CDR3: TGTGCCAGCAGCTTAGGGGGAGGGAGCACAGATACGCAATATTTT. This codes for CASSLGGGSTDTQYF.

This clonotype was detected a few times. V gene TRBV12-3 or TRBV12-4 combines with J gene TRBJ2-7; TRBD1 matches at 9 bases. The CDR3 loop spans 14 amino acids. V was clipped by 5 bases and J by 1 base; unmatched bases: 3. The CDR3 bases are TGTGCCAGCAGTCGACAGGGGGGGTCCTACGAGCAGTACTTC. Its protein product is CASSRQGGSYEQYF.

Comments on this clonotype: The CDR3 does not close with the conserved phenylalanine or tryptophan, likely indicating a read error. The J gene is TRBJ2-5, the V gene TRBV11-3; TRBD2 is a possible D gene (7 bases). The germline gives CDR1 SGHNT, CDR2 YENEEA. The CDR3 consists of 12 residues. The ends were cut back, 8 bases at V and 7 bases at J, with 14 bases in the middle. As DNA, the CDR3 is TGTGCCAGCTCTGGGGAGGGGGGGACCCAGTACTTA. Translating it yields CASSGEGGTQYL.

The chain combines TRBV29-1 with TRBJ2-1; 11 nucleotides align to TRBD2. This CDR3 has 13 residues. The J segment lost 7 bases and the V segment lost 6 bases, leaving 5 bases of the junction unmatched. CDR1 is SQVTM and CDR2 is ANQGSEA in the germline V gene. In nucleotides, the CDR3 is TGCAGCGTCACTAGCGGGAGTGGTAATGAGCAGTTCTTC. It translates to CSVTSGSGNEQFF.

In this sample, this clonotype turned up many times. V and J are TRBV10-3 and TRBJ2-5; TRBD1 agrees at 9 bases. This CDR3 has 12 amino acids. Trimming at V came to 2 bases and at J to 9 bases, leaving 1 base not matched to a gene. Germline CDR1 is ENHRY and CDR2 is SYGVKD. This chain's CDR3 is CAISEDRGSQYF. CDR3 DNA sequence: TGTGCCATCAGTGAGGACAGGGGGTCCCAGTACTTC.

This clonotype was picked up many times. The genes are TRBV24-1 and TRBJ1-5; D possibly corresponds to TRBD1 (6 bases). Germline values: CDR1 KGHDR, CDR2 SFDVKD. The ends were cut back, 0 bases at V and 15 bases at J, with 11 bases in the middle. The CDR3 is 12 residues long. Written as DNA, the CDR3 is TGTGCCACCAGTGATTTGACAGGGAAAAGGCATTTT. Protein product: CATSDLTGKRHF.

Regarding this clonotype: The junction differs from germline at one of its ends, possibly a read error. The chain joins TRBV5-1 to TRBJ2-1; D could derive from TRBD1 or TRBD2 (5 bases each). Germline-derived CDR1 and CDR2 are SGHRS and YFSETQ. The length of the CDR3 is 16 residues. CDR3 loop: CASSPGTVSSYNEQFF. In nucleotides, the CDR3 is TGCGCCAGCAGCCCTGGGACGGTTAGCTCCTATAATGAGCAGTTCTTC.

The chain links TRBV25-1 to TRBJ1-4; 11 bases align to TRBD1. The V gene end was trimmed by 8 bases and the J gene end by 14 bases; junction bases not matched to a gene: 1. Germline CDR1 is MGHDK and CDR2 is SYGVNS. This CDR3 has 10 residues. The CDR3 nucleotides read TGTGCCAGCGGGGACAGGGGGCTGTTTTTT. Translation: CASGDRGLFF.

A remark on this clonotype: At one end, the junction sequence differs from germline, possibly due to a read error. V usage is TRBV7-8 and J usage is TRBJ2-7, with 9 bases fitting TRBD2. The CDR3 length is 14 residues. CDR1 is SGHVS and CDR2 is FQNEAQ in the germline V gene. The CDR3: CAISLEWTSDEQYF. The CDR3 DNA reads TGTGCCATCAGCTTAGAATGGACTAGCGACGAGCAGTACTTC.

At least ten counts were recorded for this clonotype. The chain is built from TRBV11-3 and TRBJ2-2; 7 bases are a match to TRBD1. J was trimmed by 0 bases and V by 2 bases; bases with no gene match: 3. The CDR3 loop spans 16 amino acids. CDR1 is SGHNT and CDR2 is YENEEA in the germline V gene. The CDR3 spells CASSLQGTANTGELFF. The CDR3 region has the DNA TGTGCCAGCAGCTTACAGGGGACAGCGAACACCGGGGAGCTGTTTTTT.

The chain joins TRBV20-1 to TRBJ1-2; D unclear. V gave up 3 bases and J gave up 1 base, with 9 bases separating them. Germline lookup yields CDR1 DFQATT and CDR2 SNEGSKA (reference sequence). The CDR3 contains 13 residues. The CDR3 loop reads CSARVQSNYGYTF. Written as DNA, the CDR3 is TGCAGTGCTAGGGTACAGAGTAACTATGGCTACACCTTC.

Of note for this clonotype: At one end, the junction sequence differs from germline, possibly due to a read error. The chain joins TRBV6-2 or TRBV6-3 to TRBJ2-1; TRBD1 is a possible D gene (6 bases). The length of the CDR3 is 15 residues. CDR1 is MNHEY and CDR2 is SVGEGT in the germline V gene. Here the CDR3 DNA reads TGTGCCAGCAGTTACGGCTTGGGCAGGGGAAATGAGGAGTTCTTC. Translation gives CASSYGLGRGNEEFF.

In regard to this clonotype: Since a much larger clone is just one base distant, this may be a read error. The CDR3 DNA sequence: TGCAGCGTTGACAAGAGATACAGGGGGCGGACTGAAACTTTCTTT. Its protein is CSVDKRYRGRTETFF. The chain recombines TRBV29-1 with TRBJ1-1; 9 nucleotides agree with TRBD1. The CDR3 has 15 amino acids. Germline CDR1 is SQVTM and CDR2 is ANQGSEA. The complete variable domain, with remaining parts taken from reference TRBV29-1 and TRBJ1-1, reads SAVISQKPSRDICQRGTSLTIQCQVDSQVTMMFWYRQQPGQSLTLIATANQGSEATYESGFVIDKFPISRPNLTFSTLTVSNMSPEDSSIYLCSVDKRYRGRTETFFGQGTRLTVV.